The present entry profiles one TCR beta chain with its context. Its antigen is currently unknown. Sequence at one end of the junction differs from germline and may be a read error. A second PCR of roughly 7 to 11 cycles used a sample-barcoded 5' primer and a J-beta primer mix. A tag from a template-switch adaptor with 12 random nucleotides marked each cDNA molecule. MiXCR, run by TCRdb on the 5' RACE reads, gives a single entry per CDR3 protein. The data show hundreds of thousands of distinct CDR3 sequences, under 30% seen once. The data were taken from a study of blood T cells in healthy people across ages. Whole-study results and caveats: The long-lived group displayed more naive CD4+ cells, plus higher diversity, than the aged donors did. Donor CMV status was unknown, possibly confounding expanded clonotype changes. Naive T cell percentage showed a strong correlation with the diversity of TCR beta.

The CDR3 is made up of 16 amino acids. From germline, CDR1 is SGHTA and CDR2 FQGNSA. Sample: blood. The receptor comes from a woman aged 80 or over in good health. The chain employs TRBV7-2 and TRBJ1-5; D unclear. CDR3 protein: CAGSLKADYSNQPQHF. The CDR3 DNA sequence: TGTGCCGGCAGCTTAAAGGCAGACTATAGCAATCAGCCCCAGCATTTT.